Listed here is a single T cell receptor beta chain. The antigen is undetermined. Each TRB amplification used roughly 230-550 ng of genomic DNA from blood. The data were taken from a study of T and B cells in COVID-19 patients. Study in general: Blood was sampled from COVID-19 patients who were either actively infected or recovered. In the active-infection cohort, nine tenths of the roughly 20 patients had comorbidities linked to unfavorable COVID-19 outcome. Study-wide results and limits: Active COVID-19 showed highly clonal TRB repertoires; recovery showed diversity and richness above healthy donors. Patients with COVID-19 reportedly showed strongly skewed T cell receptor beta variable and joining gene usage.

The CDR3 totals 15 residues. From germline, CDR1 is LNHDA and CDR2 SQIVND (reference sequence). After removal of 5 bases from V and 6 bases from J, the junction contained 9 bases not matched to a gene. TRB rearrangements were amplified by multiplex PCR with BIOMED2 TRB-A/B primers. MiXCR, run by TCRdb on the multiplex PCR reads, gives a single entry per CDR3 protein. The sample gives around 9,000 distinct CDR3 sequences, 31% of which show up once; 22% is in the top ten. Specimen: blood. The rearrangement uses TRBV19 and TRBJ2-1, with 8 bases matching TRBD2. The receptor was isolated from a human donor who had recovered from COVID-19. CDR3 nucleotide sequence: TGTGCCAGTAGTCGGGGGGGGGCGTTGGCCAATGAGCAGTTCTTC. Its protein is CASSRGGALANEQFF.